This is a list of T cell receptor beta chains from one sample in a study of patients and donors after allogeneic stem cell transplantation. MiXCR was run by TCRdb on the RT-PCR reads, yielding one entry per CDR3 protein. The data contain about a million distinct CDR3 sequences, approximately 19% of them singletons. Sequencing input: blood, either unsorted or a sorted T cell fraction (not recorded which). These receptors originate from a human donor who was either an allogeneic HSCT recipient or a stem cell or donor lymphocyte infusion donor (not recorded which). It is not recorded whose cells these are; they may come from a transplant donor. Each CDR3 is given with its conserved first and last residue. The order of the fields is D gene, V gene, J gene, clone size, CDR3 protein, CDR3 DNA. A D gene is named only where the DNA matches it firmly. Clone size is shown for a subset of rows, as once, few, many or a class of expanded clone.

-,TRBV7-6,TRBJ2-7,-,CASSLAEPSFYEQYF,TGTGCCAGCAGCTTAGCGGAGCCGAGCTTCTACGAGCAGTACTTC
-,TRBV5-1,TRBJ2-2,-,CASLPDWTGELFF,TGCGCCAGCCTTCCCGATTGGACCGGGGAGCTGTTTTTT
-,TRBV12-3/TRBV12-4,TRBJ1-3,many,CASSLGAGNTIYF,TGTGCCAGCAGCTTAGGGGCTGGAAACACCATATATTTT
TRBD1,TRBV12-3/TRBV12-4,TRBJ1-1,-,CASSPSDRGRLVAFF,TGTGCCAGCAGTCCTTCGGACAGGGGGCGTCTGGTCGCTTTCTTT
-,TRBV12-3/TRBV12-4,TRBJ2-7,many,CASSVLAVRAHEQYF,TGTGCCAGCAGTGTACTAGCAGTTCGAGCCCACGAGCAGTACTTC
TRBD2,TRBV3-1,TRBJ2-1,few,CASSLLASRSYNEQFF,TGTGCCAGCAGCCTACTAGCGTCCCGCTCCTACAATGAGCAGTTCTTC
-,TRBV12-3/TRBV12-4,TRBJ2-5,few,CASSLGGGAVQETQYF,TGTGCCAGCAGTTTAGGTGGCGGGGCCGTTCAAGAGACCCAGTACTTC
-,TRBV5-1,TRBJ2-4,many,CASSLEGIGAKNIQYF,TGCGCCAGCAGCTTGGAAGGGATTGGAGCCAAAAACATTCAGTACTTC
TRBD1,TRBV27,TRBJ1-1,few,CASSARQGVNTEAFF,TGTGCCAGCAGTGCCCGACAGGGAGTGAACACTGAAGCTTTCTTT
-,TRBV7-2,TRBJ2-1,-,CATRSGDSYNEQFF,TGTGCCACGCGATCGGGGGACTCTTACAATGAGCAGTTCTTC
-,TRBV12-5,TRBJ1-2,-,CASGLETGWGGYTF,TGTGCTAGTGGTTTGGAAACAGGGTGGGGTGGCTACACCTTC
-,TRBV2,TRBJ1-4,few,CASKRIGATNEKLFF,TGTGCCAGTAAAAGGATAGGGGCAACTAATGAAAAACTGTTTTTT
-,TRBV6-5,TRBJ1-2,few,CASSYSPPGGYGYTF,TGTGCCAGCAGTTATTCCCCCCCCGGAGGCTATGGCTACACCTTC
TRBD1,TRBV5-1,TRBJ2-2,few,CASSLTGVTVTGELFF,TGCGCCAGCAGCTTGACAGGGGTAACAGTAACCGGGGAGCTGTTTTTT
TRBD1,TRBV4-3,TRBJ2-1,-,CASSQASRQGTDEQFF,TGCGCCAGCAGCCAGGCCTCTCGACAGGGTACCGATGAGCAGTTCTTC
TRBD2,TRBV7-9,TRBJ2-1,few,CASIYVGSGVLGEQFF,TGTGCCAGCATCTACGTGGGTAGCGGGGTTCTGGGCGAGCAGTTCTTC
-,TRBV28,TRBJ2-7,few,CASSPQGTYSYEQYF,TGTGCCAGCAGTCCCCAGGGCACTTACTCCTACGAGCAGTACTTC
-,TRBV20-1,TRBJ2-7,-,CSARSTTDYEQYF,TGCAGTGCTAGGTCGACTACAGACTACGAGCAGTACTTC
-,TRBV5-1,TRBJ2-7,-,CASSWGAAAYEQYF,TGCGCCAGCAGCTGGGGAGCCGCCGCCTACGAGCAGTACTTC
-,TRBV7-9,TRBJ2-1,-,CASSLEGYAESTFF,TGTGCCAGCAGCTTAGAGGGCTATGCGGAGAGTACGTTCTTC
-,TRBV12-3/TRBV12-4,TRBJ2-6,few,CASRQGGGANVLTF,TGTGCCAGCAGGCAGGGTGGTGGGGCCAACGTCCTGACTTTC
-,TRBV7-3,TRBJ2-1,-,CASSFQSYGEQFF,TGTGCCAGCAGCTTCCAATCCTACGGTGAGCAGTTCTTC
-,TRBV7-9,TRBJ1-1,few,CASSSTGITEAFF,TGTGCCAGCAGCAGTACAGGGATCACTGAAGCTTTCTTT
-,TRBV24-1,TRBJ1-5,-,CATSAGRNQPQHF,TGTGCCACCAGTGCGGGCAGAAATCAGCCCCAGCATTTT
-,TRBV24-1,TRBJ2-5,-,CATSDLSRLGETQYF,TGTGCCACCAGTGATTTGAGCAGGTTAGGGGAGACCCAGTACTTC
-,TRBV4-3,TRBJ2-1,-,CASSQGTHNEQFF,TGCGCCAGCAGCCAGGGGACCCACAATGAGCAGTTCTTC
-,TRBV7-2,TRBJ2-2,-,CASSTDWGSGELFF,TGTGCCAGCAGCACAGACTGGGGCTCCGGGGAGCTGTTTTTT
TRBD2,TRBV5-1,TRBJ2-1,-,CASSLAYGRVPYNEQFF,TGCGCCAGCAGCTTGGCCTACGGGAGGGTCCCCTACAATGAGCAGTTCTTC
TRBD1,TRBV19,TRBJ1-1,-,CASSSNLRQGGRTEAFF,TGTGCCAGTAGCTCTAACCTTCGACAGGGGGGACGCACTGAAGCTTTCTTT
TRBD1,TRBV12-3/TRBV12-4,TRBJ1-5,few,CASSSDRGPQPQHF,TGTGCCAGCAGTTCAGACAGGGGACCTCAGCCCCAGCATTTT
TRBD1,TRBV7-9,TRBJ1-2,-,CSSSLGGQGPYGYTF,TGTTCCAGCAGCCTTGGGGGACAGGGTCCCTATGGCTACACCTTC
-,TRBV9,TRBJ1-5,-,CASSDVGNQPQHF,TGTGCCAGCAGCGACGTGGGGAATCAGCCCCAGCATTTT
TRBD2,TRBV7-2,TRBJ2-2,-,CASSLEAGRATGELFF,TGTGCCAGCAGCTTAGAGGCGGGGAGGGCCACCGGGGAGCTGTTTTTT
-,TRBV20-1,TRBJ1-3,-,CSARDNRSGNTIYF,TGCAGTGCTAGAGACAACCGCTCTGGAAACACCATATATTTT
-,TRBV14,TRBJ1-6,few,CASRRQRGSSYNSPLHF,TGTGCCAGCAGACGGCAGAGGGGAAGCTCCTATAATTCACCCCTCCACTTT
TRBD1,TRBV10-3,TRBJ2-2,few,CAISGEQGGTGELFF,TGTGCCATCAGTGGAGAACAGGGGGGCACCGGGGAGCTGTTTTTT
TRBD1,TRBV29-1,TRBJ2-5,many,CSVVTGGETQYF,TGCAGCGTTGTGACAGGGGGAGAGACCCAGTACTTC
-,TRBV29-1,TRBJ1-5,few,CSVEGGPNQPQHF,TGCAGCGTTGAGGGCGGCCCCAATCAGCCCCAGCATTTT
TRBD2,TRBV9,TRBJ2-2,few,CASSVTSGRRKTGELFF,TGTGCCAGCAGCGTGACTAGCGGGAGGAGGAAGACCGGGGAGCTGTTTTTT
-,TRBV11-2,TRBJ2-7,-,CASSLGASIYEQYF,TGTGCCAGCAGCTTAGGGGCTAGCATCTACGAGCAGTACTTC
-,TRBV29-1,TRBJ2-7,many,CSVVEGWPEQYF,TGCAGCGTTGTAGAGGGCTGGCCCGAGCAGTACTTC
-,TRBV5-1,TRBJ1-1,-,CASSLPRANTEAFF,TGCGCCAGCAGCTTACCCAGGGCCAACACTGAAGCTTTCTTT
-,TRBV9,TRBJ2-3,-,CASSAPRGGLMPDTQYF,TGTGCCAGCAGCGCCCCACGTGGCGGCCTTATGCCAGATACGCAGTATTTT
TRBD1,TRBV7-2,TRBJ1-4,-,CASSWTGRRPNEKLFF,TGTGCCAGCAGCTGGACAGGGCGGCGGCCTAATGAAAAACTGTTTTTT
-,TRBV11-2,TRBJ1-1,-,CASSLRSGVTEAFF,TGTGCCAGCAGCTTAAGGTCCGGGGTCACTGAAGCTTTCTTT